This T cell receptor (beta chain) emerged from a study of CD4+ T cells in melanoma. Findings of the study overall: In melanoma, neoantigen-specific CD4+ T cells reportedly differed in differentiation state. CD8+ T cell, macrophage and B cell function reportedly correlated with neoantigen-specific CD4+ T cells.

The V gene lost 8 bases and the J gene lost 0 bases, with 11 bases spanning the gap. Germline V gene lookup returns CDR1 GTSNPN and CDR2 SVGIG (reference sequence). The CDR3 is 12 amino acids. To note about this clone: The antigen remains unidentified.

Profiling relied on immunoSEQ multiplex PCR, and the TCRdb table lists in-frame clones only, not all of them. The sample yields about 11,000 clones, roughly 70% seen once. Sequenced material: cells from a culture (not recorded whether cultured in vitro). The clonotype originates from a human donor with melanoma. The V call is TRBV30, the J call TRBJ2-7, with a tentative D call TRBD1 (6 bases). The CDR3 is CAVRDTSYEQYF. The CDR3 coding sequence is TGTGCCGTCCGGGACACCTCCTACGAGCAGTACTTC.